Listed below are T cell receptor beta chains from one sample, sequenced in a study of blood T cell repertoires in COVID-19. The assay was immunoSEQ multiplex PCR, and TCRdb's table has in-frame clones only and misses some. The sample records tens of thousands of clones, roughly 80% being singletons. The sequenced material came from peripheral blood. The receptors derive from an elderly man with active or convalescent COVID-19. Both conserved end residues are part of each CDR3. A D gene is named only where the DNA matches it firmly. The size field is filled for only some rows; it gives once, few, many or a size class.

J | size | V | D | CDR3 | DNA
TRBJ1-6 | once | TRBV5-8 | - | CASSQTPGRSSYNSPLHF | TGTGCCAGCAGCCAAACCCCAGGGCGGAGCTCCTATAATTCACCCCTCCACTTT
TRBJ2-7 | few | TRBV5-6 | - | CASSHDSPYEQYF | TGTGCCAGCAGCCATGACAGCCCCTACGAGCAGTACTTC
TRBJ2-6 | - | TRBV27 | TRBD1 | CASSPGTGESGANVLTF | TGTGCCAGCAGTCCGGGGACAGGGGAATCTGGGGCCAACGTCCTGACTTTC
TRBJ2-1 | - | TRBV6-2/TRBV6-3 | - | CASSYYTESSYNEQFF | TGTGCCAGCAGTTACTATACGGAGAGCTCCTACAATGAGCAGTTCTTC
TRBJ1-6 | - | TRBV5-6 | - | CASSLWRGKSPLHF | TGTGCCAGCAGCTTGTGGCGGGGCAAATCACCCCTCCACTTT
TRBJ2-2 | - | TRBV19 | TRBD2 | CASSIRGRNTGELFF | TGTGCCAGTAGTATCCGCGGGAGGAACACCGGGGAGCTGTTTTTT
TRBJ2-3 | - | TRBV5-4 | TRBD2 | CASSFPSGGTDTQYF | TGTGCCAGCAGCTTCCCTAGCGGCGGCACAGATACGCAGTATTTT
TRBJ2-1 | - | TRBV11-2 | - | CASSSDSSYNEQFF | TGTGCCAGCAGCTCGGACAGCTCCTACAATGAGCAGTTCTTC
TRBJ1-5 | - | TRBV11-2 | TRBD1 | CASSQGDSNQPQHF | TGTGCCAGCAGCCAAGGGGACAGTAATCAGCCCCAGCATTTT
TRBJ2-2 | once | TRBV2 | - | CASTAQFSNTGELFF | TGTGCCAGCACTGCCCAGTTTTCGAACACCGGGGAGCTGTTTTTT